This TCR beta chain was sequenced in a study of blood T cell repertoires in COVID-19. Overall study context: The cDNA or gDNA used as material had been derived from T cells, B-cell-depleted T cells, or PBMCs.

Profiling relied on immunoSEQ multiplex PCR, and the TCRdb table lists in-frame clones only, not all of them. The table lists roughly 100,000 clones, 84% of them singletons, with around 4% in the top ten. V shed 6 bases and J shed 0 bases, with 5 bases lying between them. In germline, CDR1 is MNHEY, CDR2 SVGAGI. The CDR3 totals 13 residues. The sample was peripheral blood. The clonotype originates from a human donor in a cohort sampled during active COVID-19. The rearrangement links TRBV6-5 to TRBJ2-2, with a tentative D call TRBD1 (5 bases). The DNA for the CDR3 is TGTGCCAGCAGAGGGGCGAACACCGGGGAGCTGTTTTTT. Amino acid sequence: CASRGANTGELFF.